What follows describes a single T cell receptor beta chain. The antigen is unknown. This sample was included in a study of cytomegalovirus exposure and HLA in healthy donors. General study points: Sequencing depth across donors, presence/absence analyses assumed, was roughly uniform. Sequencing probably produced one cluster of sequence variants that were highly shared.

PCR used 60 Vbeta primers and 13 Jbeta primers. Only in-frame clones appear in the TCRdb table, and some are missing; sequencing was by immunoSEQ multiplex PCR. The table lists 150,000 to 160,000 clones, 80% of them singletons. CDR1 is SQVTM, CDR2 ANQGSEA, per germline. With 4 bases removed from V and 1 base from J, the gap between germline ends came to 10 bases. The CDR3 has 13 amino acids. The rearrangement uses TRBV29-1 and TRBJ1-1; D possibly corresponds to TRBD1 (5 bases). The receptor was derived from a man younger than 45 in good health and CMV-seropositive. Specimen: PBMCs. CDR3 sequence reads: CSVGQGGNTEAFF. In nucleotides, the CDR3 is TGCAGCGTTGGTCAGGGAGGGAACACTGAAGCTTTCTTT. Together with reference TRBV29-1 and TRBJ1-1, the CDR3 gives the full variable domain: SAVISQKPSRDICQRGTSLTIQCQVDSQVTMMFWYRQQPGQSLTLIATANQGSEATYESGFVIDKFPISRPNLTFSTLTVSNMSPEDSSIYLCSVGQGGNTEAFFGQGTRLTVV.